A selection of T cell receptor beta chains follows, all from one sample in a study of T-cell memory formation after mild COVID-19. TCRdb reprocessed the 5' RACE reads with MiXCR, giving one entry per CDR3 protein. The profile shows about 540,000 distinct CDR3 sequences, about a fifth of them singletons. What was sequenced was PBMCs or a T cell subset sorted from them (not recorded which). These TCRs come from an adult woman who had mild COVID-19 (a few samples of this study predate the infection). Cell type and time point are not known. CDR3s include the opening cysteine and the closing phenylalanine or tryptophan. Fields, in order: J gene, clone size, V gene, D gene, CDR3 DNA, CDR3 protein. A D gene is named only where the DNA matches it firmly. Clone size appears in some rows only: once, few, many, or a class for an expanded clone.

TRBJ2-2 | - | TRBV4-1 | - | TGCGCCAGCAGCCAAGAACCCGGTTCCAGCACCGGGGAGCTGTTTTTT | CASSQEPGSSTGELFF
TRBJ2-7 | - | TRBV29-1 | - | TGCAGCGCAAGCTTAGTCTACGAGCAGTACTTC | CSASLVYEQYF
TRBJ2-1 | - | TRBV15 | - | TGTGCCACCAGCAGACAGGGTGCGTTCGTAGAGCAGTTCTTC | CATSRQGAFVEQFF
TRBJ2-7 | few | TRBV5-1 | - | TGCGCCAGCAGCTTGGCAGTCGGCAGCTCCTACGAGCAGTACTTC | CASSLAVGSSYEQYF
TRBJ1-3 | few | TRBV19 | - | TGTGCCAGTAGTACCCCTCACAGGGCCTCTGGAAACACCATATATTTT | CASSTPHRASGNTIYF
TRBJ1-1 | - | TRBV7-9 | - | TGTGCCAGCAGCCCCGGGACACCGAACACTGAAGCTTTCTTT | CASSPGTPNTEAFF
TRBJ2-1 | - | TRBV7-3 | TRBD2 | TGTGCCAGCAGAGAAGCGGGAGGGGGCAATGAGCAGTTCTTC | CASREAGGGNEQFF
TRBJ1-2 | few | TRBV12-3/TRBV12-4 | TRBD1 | TGTGCCAGCAGTTCGACAGGGGTTAACTATGGCTACACCTTC | CASSSTGVNYGYTF
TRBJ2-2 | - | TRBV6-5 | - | TGTGCCAGCAGTCCTGAACCCCCCGACGCGAACACCGGGGAGCTGTTTTTT | CASSPEPPDANTGELFF
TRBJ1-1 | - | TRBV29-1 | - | TGCAGCGTTGAAGGGGACACATTGAACACTGAAGCTTTCTTT | CSVEGDTLNTEAFF
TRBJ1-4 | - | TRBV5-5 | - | TGTGCCAGCAGCTTCCAGGGTGATGAAAAACTGTTTTTT | CASSFQGDEKLFF
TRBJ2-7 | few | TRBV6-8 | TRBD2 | TGTGCCAGCAGTACTAGCGGGAGGGCTGTGGGGGAGCAGTACTTC | CASSTSGRAVGEQYF
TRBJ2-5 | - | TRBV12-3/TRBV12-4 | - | TGTGCCAGCAGTTTCGTCGGGACGGAAGAGACCCAGTACTTC | CASSFVGTEETQYF
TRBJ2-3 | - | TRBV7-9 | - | TGTGCCAGCAGCCACGCCTCGACCCCCACGCAGTATTTT | CASSHASTPTQYF
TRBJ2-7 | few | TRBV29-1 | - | TGCAGCGTTGTGGGGGGCCCCCCCTGGGAGCAGTACTTC | CSVVGGPPWEQYF
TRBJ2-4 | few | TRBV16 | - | TGTGCCAGCAGTCAGAGACAGACCGGTAAAAACATTCAGTACTTC | CASSQRQTGKNIQYF
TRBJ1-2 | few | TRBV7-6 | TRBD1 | TGTGCCAGCAGCCAAAGGGGGCAGGGGACGGGCTACACCTTC | CASSQRGQGTGYTF
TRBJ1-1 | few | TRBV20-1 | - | TGCAGTGCCCAGGCGGGGCGAGGCACTGAAGCTTTCTTT | CSAQAGRGTEAFF
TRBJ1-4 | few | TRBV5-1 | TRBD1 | TGCGCCAGCAGCCCCGCAGGGGGCCGGGATGAAAAACTGTTTTTT | CASSPAGGRDEKLFF
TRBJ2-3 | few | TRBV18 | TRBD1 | TGTGCCAGCTCACCAATCCCCGAGGGGGCGCGGGATACGCAGTATTTT | CASSPIPEGARDTQYF
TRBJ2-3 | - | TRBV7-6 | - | TGTGCCAGCAGCCCCCCGCGTGGGGCACCAGATACGCAGTATTTT | CASSPPRGAPDTQYF
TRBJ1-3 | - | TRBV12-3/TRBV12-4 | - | TGTGCCAGCAGCTCCGGGGCACACTCTGGAAACACCATATATTTT | CASSSGAHSGNTIYF
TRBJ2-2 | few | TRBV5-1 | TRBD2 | TGCGCCAGCAGCGGGCATTGGACTAGCGGGGGTAACACCGGGGAGCTGTTTTTT | CASSGHWTSGGNTGELFF
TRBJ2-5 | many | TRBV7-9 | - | TGTGCCAGTACAGACTTTGGGGAGACCCAGTACTTC | CASTDFGETQYF
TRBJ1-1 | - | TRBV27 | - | TGTGCCAGCAGTTCACCCACGACGGCCCGGGGGACTGAAGCTTTCTTT | CASSSPTTARGTEAFF
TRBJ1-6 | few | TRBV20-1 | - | TGCAGTGCTAGAGCCGGACAAAATAATTCACCCCTCCACTTT | CSARAGQNNSPLHF
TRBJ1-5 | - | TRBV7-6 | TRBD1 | TGTGCCGGCAGCTACGGGACAGGGGGCAATCAGCCCCAGCATTTT | CAGSYGTGGNQPQHF
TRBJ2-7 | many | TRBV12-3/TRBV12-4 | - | TGTGCCAGCAGTGTCTGGGGAGCGCCCTACTCCTACGAGCAGTACTTC | CASSVWGAPYSYEQYF
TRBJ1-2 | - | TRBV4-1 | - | TGCGCCAGCAGCGGTTGGGGTAACTATGGCTACACCTTC | CASSGWGNYGYTF
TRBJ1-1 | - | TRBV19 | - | TGTGCCAGTCATCCCACCGGGACCTTGAACACTGAAGCTTTCTTT | CASHPTGTLNTEAFF
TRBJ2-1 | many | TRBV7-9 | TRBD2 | TGTGCCAGCAGCTTAGGCGGGGGTGAGCAGTTCTTC | CASSLGGGEQFF
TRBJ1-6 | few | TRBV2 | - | TGTGCCAGCAGTGAAGCGGGGGCGGAATTTTATAATTCACCCCTCCACTTT | CASSEAGAEFYNSPLHF
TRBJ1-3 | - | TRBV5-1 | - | TGCGCCAGCAGCTTTGACACTGGAAACACCATATATTTT | CASSFDTGNTIYF
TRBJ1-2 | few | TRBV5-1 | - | TGCGCCAGCAGCCCTTCCCAGGGGAACTATGGCTACACCTTC | CASSPSQGNYGYTF
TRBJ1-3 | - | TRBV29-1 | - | TGCAGCGTTGACGACGGTATCTCTGGAAACACCATATATTTT | CSVDDGISGNTIYF
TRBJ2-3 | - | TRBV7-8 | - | TGTGCCAGCACCGCCGGGGGCGGGGCAGATACGCAGTATTTT | CASTAGGGADTQYF
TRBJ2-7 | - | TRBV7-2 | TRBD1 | TGTGCCAGCAGCCCACGGGACAGGGTCTACGAGCAGTACTTC | CASSPRDRVYEQYF
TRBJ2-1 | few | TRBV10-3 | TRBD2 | TGTGCCATCAGTGCCGGGACTAGCGGTAAATGGCAGTTCTTC | CAISAGTSGKWQFF
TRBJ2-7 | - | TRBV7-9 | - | TGTGCCAGCAGCCAAACGGGGGAATACGAGCAGTACTTC | CASSQTGEYEQYF
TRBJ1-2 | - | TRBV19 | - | TGTGCCAGTAGTATCAGCCGAGGTAGTGGCTACACCTTC | CASSISRGSGYTF
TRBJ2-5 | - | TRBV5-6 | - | TGTGCCAGCAGCTTGGACAGGACGCAAGAGACCCAGTACTTC | CASSLDRTQETQYF
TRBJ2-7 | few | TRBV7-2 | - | TGTGCCAGCAGCTTAGAGTTTGCCATCGGGAACGAGCAGTACTTC | CASSLEFAIGNEQYF
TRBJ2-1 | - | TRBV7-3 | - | TGTGCCAGCAGCTTAAGTCCCGGGGACGATGAGCAGTTCTTC | CASSLSPGDDEQFF
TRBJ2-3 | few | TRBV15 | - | TGTGCCACCAGCAGGAAACGAACACCCGTGGGAGATACGCAGTATTTT | CATSRKRTPVGDTQYF
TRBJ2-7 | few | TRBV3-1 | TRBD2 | TGTGCCAGCAGCCCCGGGACTAGCGGGGGGCACGAGCAGTACTTC | CASSPGTSGGHEQYF
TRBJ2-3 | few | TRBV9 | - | TGTGCCAGCAGCGTAGTGCCCGGCACAGATACGCAGTATTTT | CASSVVPGTDTQYF
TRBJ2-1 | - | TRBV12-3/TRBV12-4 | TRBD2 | TGTGCCAGCACCCACCTAGCGGGAGTAGTCAATGAGCAGTTCTTC | CASTHLAGVVNEQFF
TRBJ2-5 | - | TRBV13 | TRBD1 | TGTGCCAGCAGCGTAGGGGACAGGGGGGCCCTCCCCCAAGAGACCCAGTACTTC | CASSVGDRGALPQETQYF
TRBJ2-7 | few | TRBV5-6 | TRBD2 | TGTGCCAGCAGTCCGGAGTTGACTAGCGGGGATAGCTCCTACGAGCAGTACTTC | CASSPELTSGDSSYEQYF
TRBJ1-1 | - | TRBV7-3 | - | TGTGCCAGCAGCTTAACTTCAGGGAACACTGAAGCTTTCTTT | CASSLTSGNTEAFF
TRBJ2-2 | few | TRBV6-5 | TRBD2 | TGTGCCAGCAGTTACCCCCGGGGAGGGCCGAACACCGGGGAGCTGTTTTTT | CASSYPRGGPNTGELFF
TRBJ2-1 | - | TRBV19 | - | TGTGCCAGTAGTGCCCGGTTGAATGAGCAGTTCTTC | CASSARLNEQFF
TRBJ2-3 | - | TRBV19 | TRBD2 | TGTGCCAGTAGTATGGGGGGGAGTATCACAGATACGCAGTATTTT | CASSMGGSITDTQYF
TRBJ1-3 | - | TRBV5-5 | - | TGTGCCAGCAGCTTGGACAGAAGCCCTGGAAACACCATATATTTT | CASSLDRSPGNTIYF